This T cell receptor beta chain was obtained from a study of glioma-infiltrating T cells after dendritic cell vaccination. For the study at large: Treatment, given 2003 to 2012, was autologous tumor lysate-pulsed dendritic cell vaccination.

Using immunoSEQ multiplex PCR, the repertoire was profiled, and TCRdb retains in-frame clones only, with some absent. The sample lists around 90,000 clones, around three quarters seen once, with around 5.4% in the top ten. Germline V gives CDR1 MDHEN, CDR2 SYDVKM. J lost 2 bases, V lost 2 bases, and 5 bases had no gene match. This CDR3 is 15 amino acids long. The chain uses TRBV28 and TRBJ2-7; 8 bases are shared with TRBD2. The sequencing here drew on blood, taken before dendritic cell vaccination. The receptor comes from a human donor with glioblastoma. CDR3: CASSLGLASPYEQYF. Here the CDR3 DNA reads TGTGCCAGCAGTTTAGGACTAGCTTCTCCCTACGAGCAGTACTTC. Full variable domain (rest looked up from reference TRBV28 and TRBJ2-7): DVKVTQSSRYLVKRTGEKVFLECVQDMDHENMFWYRQDPGLGLRLIYFSYDVKMKEKGDIPEGYSVSREKKERFSLILESASTNQTSMYLCASSLGLASPYEQYFGPGTRLTVT.